One and the same sample provided the 18 T cell receptor beta chains below, sequenced in a study of blood T cell repertoires in COVID-19. TCRdb's table, derived via immunoSEQ multiplex PCR, lists solely in-frame clones and lacks some. In the table there are 82,000 or so clones, roughly 90% of which are singletons. Sequenced input: PBMCs or T cells enriched from blood (not recorded which). The source is a woman between 45 and 60 years old with acute COVID-19.

This chain links TRBV19 with TRBJ2-1; D call uncertain. Germline CDR1 reads LNHDA; CDR2 reads SQIVND (reference sequence). V lost 4 bases and J lost 4, with 5 bases in between. The CDR3 is made up of 12 amino acids. The CDR3 region has the DNA TGTGCCAGTAGTAGCCAGTACAATGAGCAGTTCTTC. Translation gives CASSSQYNEQFF.

This sequence joins TRBV10-3 and TRBJ1-2; D is unclear. The CDR3 covers 14 residues. V lost 2 bases and J lost 7, with 14 bases in between. Germline CDR1 ENHRY, CDR2 SYGVKD. CDR3 sequence: CAISETAASGGYTF. The CDR3 coding sequence is TGTGCCATCAGTGAGACAGCCGCCAGCGGTGGCTACACCTTC.

This rearrangement joins TRBV5-6 to TRBJ1-5; 11 nucleotides align to TRBD1. This CDR3 has 19 residues. Germline V gene data show CDR1 as SGHDT and CDR2 as YYEEEE. Losses at the gene ends were 6 bases for V and 3 bases for J; bases not matched to a gene: 17. The CDR3 reads CASTESGTGGPFPNQPQHF. CDR3 sequence (DNA): TGTGCCAGCACCGAATCCGGGACAGGGGGTCCATTCCCCAATCAGCCCCAGCATTTT.

The chain employs TRBV7-2 and TRBJ1-1, with D possibly being TRBD1 (5 bases). Trimming left V 1 base short and J 4 bases short, with 13 bases between. Germline values: CDR1 SGHTA, CDR2 FQGNSA. The CDR3 runs to 15 residues. The CDR3 spells CASSLVMGGGTEAFF. The CDR3 nucleotides are TGTGCCAGCAGCTTAGTGATGGGGGGTGGCACTGAAGCTTTCTTT.

The rearrangement links TRBV30 to TRBJ1-1; D is ambiguous. V was clipped by 3 bases and J by 1 base, with 12 bases between them. The germline CDR1 and CDR2 sequences are GTSNPN and SVGIG (reference sequence). This CDR3 contains 14 residues. The CDR3 region has the DNA TGTGCCTGGAGCATAGGACTCCAGAACACTGAAGCTTTCTTT. This translates into CAWSIGLQNTEAFF.

The chain employs TRBV4-1 and TRBJ1-5; unclear D gene. Per germline, CDR1 MGHRA and CDR2 YSYEKL. V was clipped by 0 bases and J by 0 bases, with 6 bases between them. The CDR3 is 15 residues long. CDR3 loop: CASSQEQYSNQPQHF. CDR3 coding DNA: TGCGCCAGCAGCCAAGAACAGTATAGCAATCAGCCCCAGCATTTT.

This chain joins TRBV7-2 and TRBJ1-5, with TRBD1 matching 8 bases. Trimming took 5 bases from V and 3 from J; bases not matched to a gene: 6. CDR1 and CDR2 from the germline V gene are SGHTA and FQGNSA. The CDR3 covers 15 residues. CDR3 sequence (DNA): TGTGCCAGCAGCCTAGGGACAGGCGCCAATCAGCCCCAGCATTTT. It specifies CASSLGTGANQPQHF.

The chain links TRBV18 to TRBJ2-7; TRBD1 agrees at 7 bases. V lost 2 bases to trimming and J lost 5 bases; unmatched junction nucleotides: 6. The length of the CDR3 is 14 residues. The V gene's germline CDR1 is KGHSH and CDR2 LQKENI. CDR3 sequence reads: CASSPNEGGDEQYF. CDR3 nucleotide sequence: TGTGCCAGCTCACCAAATGAAGGGGGCGACGAGCAGTACTTC.

Only one count was recorded for this clone. The gene calls are TRBV5-1 and TRBJ2-3; the D is unclear. The germline V gene has CDR1 SGHRS and CDR2 YFSETQ. The CDR3 has 15 residues. Trimming shortened V by 0 bases and J by 1 base, and 9 bases separated the two germline ends. In DNA, the CDR3 is TGCGCCAGCAGCTTGGGGCAGGCTCGCACAGATACGCAGTATTTT. Residues: CASSLGQARTDTQYF.

This clone came up a few times. The chain recombines TRBV5-8 with TRBJ2-7; a possible D gene is TRBD2 (5 bases). This CDR3 region has 13 residues. V lost 4 bases, J lost 3 bases, and 11 bases lay in between. Germline V gene data show CDR1 as SGHTS and CDR2 as YDEGEE. DNA of the CDR3: TGTGCCAGCAGCCGACTGGCGGGCTACGAGCAGTACTTC. Its protein product is CASSRLAGYEQYF. Full variable domain (remainder filled in from reference TRBV5-8 and TRBJ2-7): EAGVTQSPTHLIKTRGQQATLRCSPISGHTSVYWYQQALGLGLQFLLWYDEGEERNRGNFPPRFSGRQFPNYSSELNVNALELEDSALYLCASSRLAGYEQYFGPGTRLTVT.

The CDR3 DNA sequence: TGTGCCAGCTCACCACCACAGGGGGGACTTATGAACACTGAAGCTTTCTTT. Protein: CASSPPQGGLMNTEAFF. The chain recombines TRBV18 with TRBJ1-1; 8 nucleotides match TRBD1. CDR3 length: 17 residues. The trim removed 0 bases at V and 0 bases at J, leaving 6 bases unmatched. The germline gives CDR1 KGHSH, CDR2 LQKENI.

The chain links TRBV2 to TRBJ1-3; D may be TRBD1 (5 bases). In germline, CDR1 is SNHLY, CDR2 FYNNEI. Trimming removed 6 bases from V and 4 bases from J, with 16 bases in between. CDR3 length: 15 amino acids. The CDR3 is CASSIGGSGGNTIYF. In nucleotides, the CDR3 is TGTGCCAGCAGCATTGGGGGGTCTGGAGGAAACACCATATATTTT.

In DNA form, the CDR3 reads TGCGCCAGCAGCGGACAGGAAAATAACTATGGCTACACCTTC. This sequence encodes CASSGQENNYGYTF. The chain combines TRBV10-2 with TRBJ1-2; 7 positions match TRBD1. Germline V lookup: CDR1 WSHSY, CDR2 SAAADI. The CDR3 is 14 amino acids. The V segment lost 6 bases and the J segment 1 base; nucleotides outside the gene matches: 5.

In its sample, this clone was seen once. This chain links TRBV6-5 with TRBJ1-2; 8 bases are shared with TRBD1. The CDR3 covers 15 residues. Germline CDR1 and CDR2: MNHEY and SVGAGI. V trimming: 2 bases; J trimming: 1 base; junction bases outside the gene matches: 3. The CDR3 sequence is CASSYSTGGNYGYTF. CDR3 sequence (DNA): TGTGCCAGCAGTTACAGTACAGGGGGTAACTATGGCTACACCTTC.

The V and J genes are TRBV25-1 and TRBJ1-4; no firm D call. Trimming took off 4 bases at V and 15 bases at J, with 12 bases between the two ends. CDR1 is MGHDK, CDR2 SYGVNS, per germline. The CDR3 extends over 11 amino acids. This CDR3 reads CASSVFSRMFF. DNA for the CDR3: TGTGCCAGCAGTGTTTTCTCGCGGATGTTTTTT.

CDR3 nucleotide sequence: TGTGCCAGCAGTGAAAGGTTGGGTTGGAGCACCGGGGAGCTGTTTTTT. Its protein is CASSERLGWSTGELFF. The V gene is TRBV2, the J gene TRBJ2-2; no clear D. Between the trimmed V and J ends, which lost 2 bases and 4 bases, there was a span of 14 bases. Germline V gene sequence: CDR1 SNHLY, CDR2 FYNNEI. This CDR3 spans 16 amino acids.

V gene TRBV4-2 combines with J gene TRBJ2-1; TRBD2 agrees at 9 bases. After removal of 3 bases from V and 8 bases from J, the junction contained 11 bases not matched to a gene. The CDR3 is made up of 16 amino acids. Germline CDR1 is LGHNA and CDR2 is YNFKEQ. In DNA, the CDR3 is TGTGCCAGCAGCCAGGCCGTAGCGGGAGTCCACGATGAGCAGTTCTTC. Translation gives CASSQAVAGVHDEQFF.

The sample holds one count of this clone. The chain combines TRBV30 with TRBJ2-5, with D tentatively TRBD1 (6 bases). Trimming stripped 3 bases from V and 1 base from J, with 12 bases between. The germline gives CDR1 GTSNPN, CDR2 SVGIG (reference sequence). The CDR3 runs 14 residues. CDR3: CAWSGAGAQETQYF. The DNA of the CDR3 is TGTGCCTGGAGCGGCGCAGGGGCCCAAGAGACCCAGTACTTC.